One sample yielded the 20 T cell receptor beta chains listed below, sequenced in a study of T cell responses to AZD1222 COVID-19 vaccine. Here immunoSEQ multiplex PCR was the method, and the copy in TCRdb shows in-frame clones only, minus some. The table lists tens of thousands of clones, approximately 83% of them singletons, with 5.5% to 7% in the top ten. The sequencing here drew on peripheral blood, taken 28 days after the second AZD1222 dose. The receptors here all came from an adult who received the AZD1222 COVID-19 vaccine.

The V call is TRBV13, the J call TRBJ1-2; D is ambiguous. This CDR3 spans 14 amino acids. Trimming removed 2 bases from V and 4 bases from J, with 11 bases in between. CDR1 is PRHDT, CDR2 FYEKMQ, per germline (reference sequence). CDR3 amino acids: CASSLLRELYGYTF. The DNA for the CDR3 is TGTGCCAGCAGCTTATTAAGGGAGCTCTATGGCTACACCTTC. Full variable domain (remainder filled in from reference TRBV13 and TRBJ1-2): AAGVIQSPRHLIKEKRETATLKCYPIPRHDTVYWYQQGPGQDPQFLISFYEKMQSDKGSIPDRFSAQQFSDYHSELNMSSLELGDSALYFCASSLLRELYGYTFGSGTRLTVV.

The chain employs TRBV19 and TRBJ2-7; D possibly uses TRBD1 or TRBD2 (7 bases each). The CDR3 runs 12 residues. V was cut by 9 bases and J by 4 bases, with 13 bases left in between. The germline V gene has CDR1 LNHDA and CDR2 SQIVND (reference sequence). CDR3 sequence: CASRGGPYEQYF. The CDR3 DNA follows: TGTGCCAGCAGGGGGGGGCCTTACGAGCAGTACTTC. Drawing the rest from reference TRBV19 and TRBJ2-7, the complete variable domain is DGGITQSPKYLFRKEGQNVTLSCEQNLNHDAMYWYRQDPGQGLRLIYYSQIVNDFQKGDIAEGYSVSREKKESFPLTVTSAQKNPTAFYLCASRGGPYEQYFGPGTRLTVT.

This clone was recorded once. The CDR3 coding sequence is TGTGCCAGCAGCCCGGACGCTACTGAAGCTTTCTTT. The encoded protein is CASSPDATEAFF. This chain joins TRBV7-8 and TRBJ1-1, with D unresolved. This CDR3 contains 12 residues. Trimming left V 5 bases short and J 5 bases short, with 9 bases between. From germline, CDR1 is SGHVS and CDR2 FQNEAQ.

CDR3 sequence reads: CASSFGGGSTDTQYF. CDR3 sequence (DNA): TGTGCCAGCAGCTTCGGGGGAGGGAGCACAGATACGCAGTATTTT. The chain carries TRBV11-3 and TRBJ2-3; 7 nucleotides line up with TRBD2. The CDR3 is 15 residues long. With 3 bases clipped from V and 0 bases from J, the junction kept 3 bases outside the gene matches. CDR1 and CDR2 from the germline V gene are SGHNT and YENEEA.

This rearrangement joins TRBV6-5 to TRBJ1-1, with D uncertain. The CDR3 runs 13 residues. CDR1 is MNHEY and CDR2 is SVGAGI in the germline V gene. The V end was cut by 5 bases, the J end by 1 base, with 8 bases between. The CDR3 spells CASSNGRNTEAFF. Written as DNA, the CDR3 is TGTGCCAGCAGTAACGGACGGAACACTGAAGCTTTCTTT.

CDR3 amino acids: CASSRGLAGGHETQYF. The CDR3 nucleotides are TGTGCCAGTAGTAGGGGACTAGCGGGGGGGCACGAGACCCAGTACTTC. V usage is TRBV19 and J usage is TRBJ2-5; TRBD2 aligns across 16 bases. V dropped 4 bases and J dropped 5; count of bases not matched to a gene: 4. Germline V gene sequence: CDR1 LNHDA, CDR2 SQIVND (reference sequence). The CDR3 runs to 16 residues.

The chain combines TRBV5-1 with TRBJ1-2; the D is unclear. Germline V gene data show CDR1 as SGHRS and CDR2 as YFSETQ. CDR3 size: 14 residues. The V end lost 0 bases, the J end lost 2 bases, and 8 bases lay between the germline ends. The CDR3 DNA is TGCGCCAGCAGCTTGGGATTTTCCAACTATGGCTACACCTTC. It translates to CASSLGFSNYGYTF.

The chain is built from TRBV5-1 and TRBJ1-1; tentatively, D is TRBD1 (6 bases). The CDR3 has 17 residues. Germline CDR1 is SGHRS and CDR2 is YFSETQ. V shed 2 bases and J shed 1 base, with 18 bases lying between them. The CDR3 here is CASSFGTLRGWNTEAFF. The CDR3 coding sequence is TGCGCCAGCAGCTTTGGGACCCTCAGGGGTTGGAACACTGAAGCTTTCTTT.

The chain joins TRBV19 to TRBJ2-5; D remains unclear. V was clipped by 1 base and J by 1 base, with 4 bases between them. Per germline, CDR1 LNHDA and CDR2 SQIVND (reference sequence). This CDR3 contains 13 residues. The CDR3 reads CASSIGTQETQYF. DNA of the CDR3: TGTGCCAGTAGTATAGGAACCCAAGAGACCCAGTACTTC. The full variable domain, with the rest looked up from reference TRBV19 and TRBJ2-5, is DGGITQSPKYLFRKEGQNVTLSCEQNLNHDAMYWYRQDPGQGLRLIYYSQIVNDFQKGDIAEGYSVSREKKESFPLTVTSAQKNPTAFYLCASSIGTQETQYFGPGTRLLVL.

This chain connects TRBV2 to TRBJ2-7; D may correspond to TRBD1 or TRBD2 (6 bases each). The CDR3 sequence is 14 residues long. The V end lost 7 bases, the J end lost 3 bases, and 16 bases lay between the germline ends. Germline CDR1 is SNHLY and CDR2 is FYNNEI. CDR3 in DNA: TGTGCCAGCACAGAACAGGGACTCGGCTACGAGCAGTACTTC. Residues: CASTEQGLGYEQYF.

The chain has TRBV4-2 and TRBJ2-7; 8 nucleotides agree with TRBD1. Per germline, CDR1 LGHNA and CDR2 YNFKEQ. CDR3 length: 16 residues. Trimming took 0 bases from V and 3 from J; bases not matched to a gene: 7. CDR3 DNA: TGTGCCAGCAGCCAAGAAGGACAGGGTGAGCTCTACGAGCAGTACTTC. Its protein product is CASSQEGQGELYEQYF.

In this sample, this clone turned up a few times. The chain carries TRBV29-1 and TRBJ2-5; D is undetermined. Trimming left V 4 bases short and J 2 bases short, with 5 bases between. Germline-derived CDR1 and CDR2 are SQVTM and ANQGSEA. The CDR3 covers 11 residues. The CDR3: CSVVEQETQYF. The CDR3 region has the DNA TGCAGCGTTGTAGAACAAGAGACCCAGTACTTC.

This clone was seen a single time. V gene TRBV20-1 combines with J gene TRBJ1-2, with D possibly TRBD1 on 6 matching bases. V was shortened by 3 bases and J by 7 bases, with 18 bases between the two germline ends. CDR1 DFQATT and CDR2 SNEGSKA come from the germline V gene (reference sequence). There are 14 residues in the CDR3. The CDR3 is CSASVWQGLVGYTF. The CDR3 DNA reads as TGCAGTGCTAGTGTGTGGCAGGGGTTGGTTGGCTACACCTTC.

The J gene is TRBJ1-5, the V gene TRBV15; no definite D call. CDR1 is LNHNV and CDR2 is YYDKDF in the germline V gene (reference sequence). This CDR3 is 18 amino acids long. V lost 1 base and J 0 bases, leaving 16 bases between the germline ends. CDR3 nucleotide sequence: TGTGCCACCAGCAGAGGGAGACCGAAGCCCTATAGCAATCAGCCCCAGCATTTT. Encoded protein: CATSRGRPKPYSNQPQHF.

The chain uses TRBV30 and TRBJ2-3; 8 nucleotides line up with TRBD2. J was trimmed by 2 bases and V by 0 bases; bases with no gene match: 4. The germline V gene has CDR1 GTSNPN and CDR2 SVGIG (reference sequence). This CDR3 has 15 residues. CDR3 nucleotides: TGTGCCTGGAGTGTACGGGGGGGAACCACAGATACGCAGTATTTT. Its protein is CAWSVRGGTTDTQYF.

The chain carries TRBV10-3 and TRBJ2-6; D is undetermined. The CDR3 extends over 16 amino acids. Germline CDR1 is ENHRY and CDR2 is SYGVKD. The V gene lost 3 bases and the J gene lost 0 bases, with 9 bases spanning the gap. CDR3 amino acids: CAISDPSSSGANVLTF. CDR3 nucleotides: TGTGCCATCAGTGATCCCAGCTCCTCTGGGGCCAACGTCCTGACTTTC.

CDR3 nucleotide sequence: TGTGCCAGTAGCCCTTGGGGGGGGTATACGCAGTATTTT. Protein sequence: CASSPWGGYTQYF. The chain combines TRBV19 with TRBJ2-3; the match to TRBD2 covers 7 bases. Germline CDR1 reads LNHDA; CDR2 reads SQIVND (reference sequence). After removal of 6 bases from V and 7 bases from J, the junction contained 7 bases not matched to a gene. The CDR3 covers 13 residues.

V and J are TRBV12-3 or TRBV12-4 and TRBJ2-5, with D perhaps assigned TRBD1 or TRBD2 (5 bases each). V dropped 6 bases and J dropped 14 bases, with 16 bases sitting between them. The CDR3 length is 11 residues. The CDR3 here is CASSSRGAFYF. CDR3 nucleotide sequence: TGTGCCAGCAGCTCCAGAGGGGCATTCTACTTC.

The chain uses TRBV6-5 and TRBJ1-6, with D hard to call. The V and J ends lost 0 bases and 6 bases respectively, with 9 bases between them. Per germline, CDR1 MNHEY and CDR2 SVGAGI. CDR3 length equals 15 residues. The DNA of the CDR3 is TGTGCCAGCAGTTACTCTTGGACGGTTAATTCACCCCTCCACTTT. Translated: CASSYSWTVNSPLHF.

The CDR3 is CASRTGVTNTGELFF. The CDR3 DNA follows: TGTGCCAGCAGGACAGGGGTTACGAACACCGGGGAGCTGTTTTTT. The rearrangement uses TRBV28 and TRBJ2-2; 8 nucleotides line up with TRBD1. Germline V gene lookup returns CDR1 MDHEN and CDR2 SYDVKM. The CDR3 is 15 residues long. The junction had 3 bases not matched to a gene; V was cut back by 6 bases and J by 0 bases.